The rows below give T cell receptor beta chains drawn from one sample of a study of blood T cell repertoires in COVID-19. Here immunoSEQ multiplex PCR was the method, and the copy in TCRdb shows in-frame clones only, minus some. This sample has some 250,000 clones, with 88% found just once. The sequenced material came from peripheral blood. Source of these receptors: a woman in her thirties or forties who had recovered from COVID-19. Both conserved end residues are trimmed from each CDR3. The order of the fields is V gene, J gene, CDR3 protein.

v_call: TRBV5-4; j_call: TRBJ2-7; cdr3_aa: ASSLRRDPTYEQY
v_call: TRBV30; j_call: TRBJ2-1; cdr3_aa: AWSGRDYEQF
v_call: TRBV19; j_call: TRBJ2-1; cdr3_aa: ASSTGLAGVYEQF
v_call: TRBV9; j_call: TRBJ1-2; cdr3_aa: ASSEGTATLYGYT
v_call: TRBV18; j_call: TRBJ1-1; cdr3_aa: ASSPQGASTEAF
v_call: TRBV7-2; j_call: TRBJ1-2; cdr3_aa: ASSLTPQAGSNYGYT
v_call: TRBV28; j_call: TRBJ2-1; cdr3_aa: ASSLWSVGQGYEQF
v_call: TRBV7-8; j_call: TRBJ1-1; cdr3_aa: ASSLGSNTEAF
v_call: TRBV11-3; j_call: TRBJ2-1; cdr3_aa: ASSLKPTGGQF
v_call: TRBV24-1; j_call: TRBJ1-5; cdr3_aa: ATSDSLDSFNQPQH
v_call: TRBV10-3; j_call: TRBJ1-1; cdr3_aa: AIAQGMGMNTEAF
v_call: TRBV27; j_call: TRBJ1-1; cdr3_aa: ASSFLGGTEAF
v_call: TRBV7-8; j_call: TRBJ2-7; cdr3_aa: ASSPSVGRQTIYEQY
v_call: TRBV3-1/TRBV3-2; j_call: TRBJ2-1; cdr3_aa: ASSQEGGKEQF
v_call: TRBV11-2; j_call: TRBJ2-3; cdr3_aa: ASSPRGWETKADTQY
v_call: TRBV10-3; j_call: TRBJ2-7; cdr3_aa: AISGPDRGRYEQY
v_call: TRBV4-1; j_call: TRBJ2-2; cdr3_aa: ASSQDRDRANTGELF
v_call: TRBV7-2; j_call: TRBJ2-1; cdr3_aa: ASSSRQGGYNEQF
v_call: TRBV6-2/TRBV6-3; j_call: TRBJ2-1; cdr3_aa: ASSKLAGPYNEQF
v_call: TRBV5-4; j_call: TRBJ2-1; cdr3_aa: ASSLGLAGWDEQF
v_call: TRBV7-3; j_call: TRBJ2-7; cdr3_aa: ASSLSPTGFEQY
v_call: TRBV9; j_call: TRBJ2-2; cdr3_aa: ASSASGLAGVFAANTGELF
v_call: TRBV4-2; j_call: TRBJ2-7; cdr3_aa: ASSQPRGTSGGSSYEQY
v_call: TRBV5-6; j_call: TRBJ1-5; cdr3_aa: ASSLFGPNQPQH
v_call: TRBV6-5; j_call: TRBJ2-7; cdr3_aa: ADLGGDPGRYEQY
v_call: TRBV2; j_call: TRBJ1-1; cdr3_aa: ASTAQGWDTEAF
v_call: TRBV11-2; j_call: TRBJ1-2; cdr3_aa: ASSLGGGRTGYT
v_call: TRBV18; j_call: TRBJ1-6; cdr3_aa: ASSPAAASNSPLH
v_call: TRBV13; j_call: TRBJ2-7; cdr3_aa: ASSLPGRDYEQY
v_call: TRBV6-2/TRBV6-3; j_call: TRBJ1-6; cdr3_aa: ASSRERTGASALH
v_call: TRBV7-9; j_call: TRBJ1-2; cdr3_aa: ASSLGGRQGRNYGYT
v_call: TRBV2; j_call: TRBJ2-6; cdr3_aa: ASSERTAPSGANVLT
v_call: TRBV11-2; j_call: TRBJ1-1; cdr3_aa: ASGGAEAF
v_call: TRBV5-6; j_call: TRBJ2-7; cdr3_aa: ASSLAWSSYEQY
v_call: TRBV20-1; j_call: TRBJ2-1; cdr3_aa: SASGLAGESYNEQF
v_call: TRBV6-5; j_call: TRBJ1-1; cdr3_aa: ASSYRGGMNTEAF
v_call: TRBV5-4; j_call: TRBJ2-5; cdr3_aa: ASSPGGEGYQETQY
v_call: TRBV6-5; j_call: TRBJ2-5; cdr3_aa: ASSSTGARYQETQY
v_call: TRBV27; j_call: TRBJ1-4; cdr3_aa: ASSLGRMNEKLF
v_call: TRBV5-4; j_call: TRBJ1-2; cdr3_aa: ASSPGQSPQPYGYT
v_call: TRBV9; j_call: TRBJ1-3; cdr3_aa: ASSVAGTYRSGNTIY
v_call: TRBV19; j_call: TRBJ2-6; cdr3_aa: ASSPRSRTGEWAGANVLT
v_call: TRBV3-1/TRBV3-2; j_call: TRBJ1-4; cdr3_aa: ASSQPVLAEKLF
v_call: TRBV5-4; j_call: TRBJ1-2; cdr3_aa: ASSLGGQYGYT
v_call: TRBV10-3; j_call: TRBJ1-2; cdr3_aa: AISPPGHVGYT
v_call: TRBV5-6; j_call: TRBJ2-2; cdr3_aa: ASSRGLAGGNGELF
v_call: TRBV5-5; j_call: TRBJ2-7; cdr3_aa: ASSLATAFSYEQY
v_call: TRBV7-8; j_call: TRBJ2-6; cdr3_aa: ASSLALRTGSGANVLT
v_call: TRBV29-1; j_call: TRBJ2-5; cdr3_aa: SVRGTSGIQETQY
v_call: TRBV9; j_call: TRBJ2-2; cdr3_aa: ASSPRGTGELF
v_call: TRBV7-9; j_call: TRBJ1-2; cdr3_aa: ASSLAGRGSYGYT
v_call: TRBV19; j_call: TRBJ1-6; cdr3_aa: ASRGDRSSPLH
v_call: TRBV16; j_call: TRBJ1-3; cdr3_aa: ASSQSAAGAHGNTIY
v_call: TRBV6-2/TRBV6-3; j_call: TRBJ1-5; cdr3_aa: ASSTGSPGAH
v_call: TRBV9; j_call: TRBJ1-2; cdr3_aa: ASSVAGWPQPYGYT
v_call: TRBV11-3; j_call: TRBJ2-5; cdr3_aa: ASSPGLAGGKRVETQY
v_call: TRBV6-5; j_call: TRBJ1-2; cdr3_aa: ASSPGLNYGYT
v_call: TRBV12-5; j_call: TRBJ1-5; cdr3_aa: ASGSAPTGQGQPQH